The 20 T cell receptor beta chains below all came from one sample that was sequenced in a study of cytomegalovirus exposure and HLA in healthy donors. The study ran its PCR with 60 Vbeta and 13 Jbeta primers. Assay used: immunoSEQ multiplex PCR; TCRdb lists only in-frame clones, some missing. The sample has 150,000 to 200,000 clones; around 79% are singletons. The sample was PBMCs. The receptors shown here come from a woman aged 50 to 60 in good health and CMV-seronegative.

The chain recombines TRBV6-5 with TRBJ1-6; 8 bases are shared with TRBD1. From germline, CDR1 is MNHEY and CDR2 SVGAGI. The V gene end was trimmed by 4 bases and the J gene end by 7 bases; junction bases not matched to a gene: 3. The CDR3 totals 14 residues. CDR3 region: CASSWTGRNSPLHF. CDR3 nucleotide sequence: TGTGCCAGCAGTTGGACAGGGAGAAATTCACCCCTCCACTTT.

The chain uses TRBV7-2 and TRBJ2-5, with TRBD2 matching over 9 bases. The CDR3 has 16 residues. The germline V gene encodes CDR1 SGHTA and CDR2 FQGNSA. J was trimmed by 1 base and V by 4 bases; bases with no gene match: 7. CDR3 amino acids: CASSWQGRGGQETQYF. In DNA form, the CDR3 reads TGTGCCAGCAGCTGGCAGGGGCGGGGGGGCCAAGAGACCCAGTACTTC. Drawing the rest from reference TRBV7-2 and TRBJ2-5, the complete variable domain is GAGVSQSPSNKVTEKGKDVELRCDPISGHTALYWYRQSLGQGLEFLIYFQGNSAPDKSGLPSDRFSAERTGGSVSTLTIQRTQQEDSAVYLCASSWQGRGGQETQYFGPGTRLLVL.

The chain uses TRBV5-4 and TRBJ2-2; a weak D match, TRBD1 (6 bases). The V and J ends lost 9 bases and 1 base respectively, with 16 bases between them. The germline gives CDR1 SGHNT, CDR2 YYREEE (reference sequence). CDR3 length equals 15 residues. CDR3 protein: CAITQGEGNTGELFF. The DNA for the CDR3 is TGTGCCATAACACAGGGTGAGGGGAACACCGGGGAGCTGTTTTTT.

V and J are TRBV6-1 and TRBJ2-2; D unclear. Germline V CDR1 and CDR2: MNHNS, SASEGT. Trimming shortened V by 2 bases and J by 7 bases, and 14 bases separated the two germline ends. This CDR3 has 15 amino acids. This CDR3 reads CASSEQVRGNGELFF. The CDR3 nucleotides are TGTGCCAGCAGTGAACAAGTACGCGGAAACGGGGAGCTGTTTTTT.

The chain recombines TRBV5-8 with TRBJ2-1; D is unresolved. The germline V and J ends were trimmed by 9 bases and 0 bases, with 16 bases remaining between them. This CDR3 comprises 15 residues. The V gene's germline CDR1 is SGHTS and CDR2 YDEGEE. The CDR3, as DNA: TGTGCCACCGCTTTGGGCCAGAGCTCCTACAATGAGCAGTTCTTC. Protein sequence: CATALGQSSYNEQFF.

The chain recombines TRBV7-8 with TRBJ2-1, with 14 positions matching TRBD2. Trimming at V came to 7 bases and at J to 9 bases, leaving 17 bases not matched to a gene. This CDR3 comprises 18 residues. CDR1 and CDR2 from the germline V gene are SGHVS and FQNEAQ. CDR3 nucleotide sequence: TGTGCCAGCAAGTTCCCCAACCGACTAGCGGGAGGGCCTGGTGAGCAGTTCTTC. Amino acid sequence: CASKFPNRLAGGPGEQFF.

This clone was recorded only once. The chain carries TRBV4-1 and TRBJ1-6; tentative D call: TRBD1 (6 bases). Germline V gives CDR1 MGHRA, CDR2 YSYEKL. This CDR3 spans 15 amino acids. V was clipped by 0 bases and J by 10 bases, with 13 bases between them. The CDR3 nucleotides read TGCGCCAGCAGCCAAGACGACAGGTTAAGGTCACCCCTCCACTTT. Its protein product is CASSQDDRLRSPLHF.

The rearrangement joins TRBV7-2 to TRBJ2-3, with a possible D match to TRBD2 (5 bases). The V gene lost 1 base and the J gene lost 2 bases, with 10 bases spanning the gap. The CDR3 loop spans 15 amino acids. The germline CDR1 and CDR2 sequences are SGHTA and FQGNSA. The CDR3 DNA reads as TGTGCCAGCAGCTTAGGAGGGCAGCCCACAGATACGCAGTATTTT. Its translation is CASSLGGQPTDTQYF. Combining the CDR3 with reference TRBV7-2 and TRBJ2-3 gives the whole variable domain GAGVSQSPSNKVTEKGKDVELRCDPISGHTALYWYRQSLGQGLEFLIYFQGNSAPDKSGLPSDRFSAERTGGSVSTLTIQRTQQEDSAVYLCASSLGGQPTDTQYFGPGTRLTVL.

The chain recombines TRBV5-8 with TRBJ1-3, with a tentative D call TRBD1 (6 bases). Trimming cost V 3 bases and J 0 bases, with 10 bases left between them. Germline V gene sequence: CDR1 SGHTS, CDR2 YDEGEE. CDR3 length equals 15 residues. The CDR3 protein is CASSWGHLSGNTIYF. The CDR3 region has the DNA TGTGCCAGCAGCTGGGGACACCTCTCTGGAAACACCATATATTTT.

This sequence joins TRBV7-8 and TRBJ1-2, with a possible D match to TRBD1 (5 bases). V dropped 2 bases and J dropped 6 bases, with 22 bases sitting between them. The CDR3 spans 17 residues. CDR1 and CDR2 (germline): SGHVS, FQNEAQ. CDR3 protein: CASSLIGSGTTPDGYTF. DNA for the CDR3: TGTGCCAGCAGCTTAATCGGAAGCGGGACTACTCCGGATGGCTACACCTTC.

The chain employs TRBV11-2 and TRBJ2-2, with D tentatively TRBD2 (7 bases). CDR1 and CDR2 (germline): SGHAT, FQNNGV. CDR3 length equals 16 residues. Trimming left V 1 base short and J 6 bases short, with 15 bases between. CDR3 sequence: CASSLGSGGEAGELFF. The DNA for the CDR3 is TGTGCCAGCAGCTTAGGATCGGGGGGCGAGGCCGGGGAGCTGTTTTTT.

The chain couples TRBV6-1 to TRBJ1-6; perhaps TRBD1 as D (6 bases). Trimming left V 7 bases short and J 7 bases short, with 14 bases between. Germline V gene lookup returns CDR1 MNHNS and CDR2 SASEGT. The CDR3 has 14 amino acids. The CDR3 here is CASTAGAGNSPLHF. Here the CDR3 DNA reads TGTGCCAGCACGGCGGGGGCAGGGAATTCACCCCTCCACTTT.

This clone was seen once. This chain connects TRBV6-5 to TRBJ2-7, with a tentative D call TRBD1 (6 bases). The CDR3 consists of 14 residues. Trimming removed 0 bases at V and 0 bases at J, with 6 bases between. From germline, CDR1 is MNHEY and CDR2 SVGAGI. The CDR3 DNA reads TGTGCCAGCAGTTACTCGGGGGCCTCCTACGAGCAGTACTTC. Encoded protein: CASSYSGASYEQYF.

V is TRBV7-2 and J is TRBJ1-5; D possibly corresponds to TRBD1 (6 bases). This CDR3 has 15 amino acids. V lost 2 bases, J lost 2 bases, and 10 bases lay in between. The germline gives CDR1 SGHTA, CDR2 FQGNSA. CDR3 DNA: TGTGCCAGCAGCTTACAGGGGATCGGCAATCAGCCCCAGCATTTT. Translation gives CASSLQGIGNQPQHF.

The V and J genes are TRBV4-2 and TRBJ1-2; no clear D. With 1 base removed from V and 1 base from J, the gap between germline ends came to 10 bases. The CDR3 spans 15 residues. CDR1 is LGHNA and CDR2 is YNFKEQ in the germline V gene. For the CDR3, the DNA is TGTGCCAGCAGCCAAGGAGACATTCATAACTATGGCTACACCTTC. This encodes CASSQGDIHNYGYTF.

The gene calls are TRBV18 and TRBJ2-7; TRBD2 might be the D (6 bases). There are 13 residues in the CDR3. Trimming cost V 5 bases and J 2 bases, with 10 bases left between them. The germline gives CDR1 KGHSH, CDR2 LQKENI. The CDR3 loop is CASSNSGPYEQYF. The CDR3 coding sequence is TGTGCCAGCTCAAATAGCGGTCCCTACGAGCAGTACTTC.

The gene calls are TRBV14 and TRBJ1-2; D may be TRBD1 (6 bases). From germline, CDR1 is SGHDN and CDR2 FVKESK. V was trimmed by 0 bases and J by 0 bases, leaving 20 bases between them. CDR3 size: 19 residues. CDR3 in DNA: TGTGCCAGCAGCCAAGATCCAAGCAGGGTGGGACACTCTAACTATGGCTACACCTTC. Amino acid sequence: CASSQDPSRVGHSNYGYTF.

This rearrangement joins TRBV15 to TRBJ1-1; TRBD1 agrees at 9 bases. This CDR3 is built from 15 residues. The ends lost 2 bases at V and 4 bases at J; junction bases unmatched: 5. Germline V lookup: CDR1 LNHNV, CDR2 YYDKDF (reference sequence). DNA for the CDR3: TGTGCCACCAGCAGACCGGACAGGGGAGGCACTGAAGCTTTCTTT. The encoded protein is CATSRPDRGGTEAFF.

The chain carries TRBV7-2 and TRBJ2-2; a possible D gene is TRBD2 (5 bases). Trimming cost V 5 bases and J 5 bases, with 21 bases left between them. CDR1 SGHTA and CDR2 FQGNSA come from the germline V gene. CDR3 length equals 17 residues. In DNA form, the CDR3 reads TGTGCCAGCAGCACGGCGGGTAATATCGGTTGGACCGGGGAGCTGTTTTTT. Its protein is CASSTAGNIGWTGELFF.

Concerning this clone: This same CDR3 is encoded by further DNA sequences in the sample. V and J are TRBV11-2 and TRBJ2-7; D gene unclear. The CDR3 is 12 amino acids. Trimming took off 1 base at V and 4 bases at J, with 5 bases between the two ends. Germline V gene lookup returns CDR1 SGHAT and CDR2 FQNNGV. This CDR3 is CASSLAGYEQYF. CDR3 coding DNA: TGTGCCAGCAGCTTAGCAGGTTACGAGCAGTACTTC.